Below, 26 T cell receptor beta chains from the same sample are listed, as sequenced in a study of blood T cell repertoires in COVID-19. Data came from immunoSEQ multiplex PCR; TCRdb stores just in-frame clones and leaves some out. The sample carries about 320,000 clones, under 90% recorded once. Sequences were obtained from peripheral blood. The origin of the receptors is a woman under 40 with COVID-19, enrolled during active disease.

This sequence joins TRBV11-2 and TRBJ1-2, with a weak D call TRBD1 (6 bases). Trimming stripped 5 bases from V and 6 bases from J, with 13 bases between. This CDR3 comprises 13 residues. Germline CDR1 is SGHAT and CDR2 is FQNNGV. CDR3 sequence: CASSRGQTDGYTF. As DNA, the CDR3 is TGTGCCAGCAGCCGCGGACAGACTGATGGCTACACCTTC.

This clone was seen a handful of times. The genes are TRBV5-6 and TRBJ2-7; D unresolved. CDR1 SGHDT and CDR2 YYEEEE come from the germline V gene. Trimming pared 3 bases from V and 2 bases from J, leaving 15 bases between. The CDR3 length is 15 residues. Here the CDR3 reads CASSWVRSHPYEQYF. In DNA form, the CDR3 reads TGTGCCAGCAGCTGGGTGAGGAGTCACCCCTACGAGCAGTACTTC.

The V and J genes are TRBV19 and TRBJ2-2, with D uncertain. The germline CDR1 and CDR2 sequences are LNHDA and SQIVND (reference sequence). V was pared by 3 bases and J by 2 bases, with 4 bases between. The CDR3 length is 13 residues. CDR3 nucleotides: TGTGCCAGTAGTATTGGCAACACCGGGGAGCTGTTTTTT. Translating it yields CASSIGNTGELFF.

The rearrangement uses TRBV6-5 and TRBJ1-2; 9 nucleotides agree with TRBD1. The V gene end was trimmed by 10 bases and the J gene end by 6 bases; junction bases not matched to a gene: 9. The germline gives CDR1 MNHEY, CDR2 SVGAGI. This CDR3 comprises 13 residues. CDR3 region: CATPEGDRDGYTF. The CDR3 DNA reads TGTGCCACACCCGAGGGGGACAGGGATGGCTACACCTTC.

The V gene is TRBV5-8, the J gene TRBJ2-1, with TRBD2 identical over 9 bases. V trimming: 0 bases; J trimming: 7 bases; junction bases outside the gene matches: 11. Germline V gene data show CDR1 as SGHTS and CDR2 as YDEGEE. There are 17 residues in the CDR3. The chain's CDR3 is CASSLALPGGGDNEQFF. CDR3 in DNA: TGTGCCAGCAGCTTGGCCCTTCCCGGCGGGGGGGATAATGAGCAGTTCTTC.

This clone was recorded once. The chain joins TRBV19 to TRBJ1-1; D is unresolved. The CDR3 is 12 residues long. CDR1 LNHDA and CDR2 SQIVND come from the germline V gene (reference sequence). Between the trimmed V and J ends, which lost 5 bases and 2 bases, there was a span of 6 bases. Here the CDR3 reads CASSLYNTEAFF. DNA of the CDR3: TGTGCCAGTAGTTTATATAACACTGAAGCTTTCTTT. Full variable domain (missing parts from reference TRBV19 and TRBJ1-1): DGGITQSPKYLFRKEGQNVTLSCEQNLNHDAMYWYRQDPGQGLRLIYYSQIVNDFQKGDIAEGYSVSREKKESFPLTVTSAQKNPTAFYLCASSLYNTEAFFGQGTRLTVV.

V is TRBV11-2 and J is TRBJ2-3, with D possibly being TRBD2 (7 bases). Germline CDR1 is SGHAT and CDR2 is FQNNGV. The CDR3 loop spans 15 amino acids. Trimming removed 5 bases at V and 2 bases at J, with 14 bases between. CDR3 region: CASSPLGGATDTQYF. The CDR3 DNA reads TGTGCCAGCAGCCCATTGGGGGGGGCCACAGATACGCAGTATTTT.

V and J are TRBV3-1 (or the pseudogene TRBV3-2) and TRBJ1-3; 8 nucleotides agree with TRBD1. CDR1 is LGHDT, CDR2 YNNKEL, per germline (reference sequence). The CDR3 is 15 residues long. The trim removed 4 bases at V and 2 bases at J, leaving 4 bases unmatched. The CDR3 nucleotides read TGTGCCAGCAGCCTTGGGACAGGCGCTGGAAACACCATATATTTT. This encodes CASSLGTGAGNTIYF.

In regard to this clone: Additional DNA sequences in this sample encode the identical CDR3. The J gene is TRBJ2-7, the V gene TRBV19; D might be TRBD1 (5 bases). Trimming took 2 bases from V and 0 from J, leaving 11 bases between them. The germline V gene encodes CDR1 LNHDA and CDR2 SQIVND (reference sequence). The CDR3 runs to 15 residues. This chain's CDR3 is CASSIHRSTSYEQYF. CDR3 in DNA: TGTGCCAGTAGTATACACAGGTCCACCTCCTACGAGCAGTACTTC.

The chain links TRBV1 to TRBJ2-7; TRBD2, the table's D call, was not compared with the DNA. TRBV1 is flagged as a pseudogene. The CDR3 covers 14 residues. The CDR3 sequence: CTSTAASGGYEQYF. DNA of the CDR3: TGCACCAGCACCGCAGCCAGCGGGGGTTACGAGCAGTACTTC.

This clone was seen just once. This sequence joins TRBV12-3 or TRBV12-4 and TRBJ2-1, with D unresolved. This CDR3 contains 11 residues. The V end was cut by 1 base, the J end by 12 bases, with 7 bases between. In nucleotides, the CDR3 is TGTGCCAGCAGTTTAGGTCTCCCGCAGTTCTTC. The encoded protein is CASSLGLPQFF.

The V and J genes are TRBV19 and TRBJ2-7, with TRBD2 as a possible D gene (6 bases). In germline, CDR1 is LNHDA, CDR2 SQIVND (reference sequence). The CDR3 runs 17 residues. Trimming removed 5 bases from V and 0 bases from J, with 20 bases in between. The chain's CDR3 is CASSSVAAGRSSYEQYF. The CDR3, as DNA: TGTGCCAGTAGTTCGGTCGCGGCGGGACGAAGCTCCTACGAGCAGTACTTC.

As DNA, the CDR3 is TGTGCCAGCAGCTTATTCGGGGAGGCTGAAAAACTGTTTTTT. Its translation: CASSLFGEAEKLFF. The chain employs TRBV7-2 and TRBJ1-4; D gene unclear. CDR1 and CDR2 from the germline V gene are SGHTA and FQGNSA. The CDR3 sequence is 14 residues long. The V gene lost 2 bases and the J gene lost 7 bases, with 11 bases spanning the gap.

The gene calls are TRBV6-1 and TRBJ1-1; D is possibly TRBD1 (5 bases). This CDR3 is 14 amino acids long. The germline V and J ends were trimmed by 2 bases and 6 bases, with 13 bases remaining between them. Looked up from germline, CDR1 is MNHNS and CDR2 is SASEGT. The CDR3 loop is CASSERGDEAEAFF. CDR3 nucleotides: TGTGCCAGCAGTGAAAGGGGTGATGAGGCTGAAGCTTTCTTT.

The chain has TRBV3-1 (or the pseudogene TRBV3-2) and TRBJ1-2, with 11 bases aligning to TRBD1. V dropped 4 bases and J dropped 4; count of bases not matched to a gene: 2. Per the germline V gene, CDR1 is LGHDT and CDR2 is YNNKEL (reference sequence). This CDR3 is built from 14 residues. CDR3 protein: CASSPGQGVYGYTF. CDR3 nucleotides: TGTGCCAGCAGCCCGGGACAGGGGGTCTATGGCTACACCTTC.

This clone has just one count. The J gene is TRBJ1-2, the V gene TRBV27, with a possible D match to TRBD1 (5 bases). From germline, CDR1 is MNHEY and CDR2 SMNVEV (reference sequence). V lost 3 bases and J 4 bases, leaving 9 bases between the germline ends. The CDR3 is 13 amino acids. The chain's CDR3 is CASSLGQFYGYTF. The CDR3 DNA follows: TGTGCCAGCAGTTTGGGGCAGTTCTATGGCTACACCTTC.

As DNA, the CDR3 is TGTGCCAGCGGACAGCCGTCATCCTACGAGCAGTACTTC. Translation gives CASGQPSSYEQYF. This sequence joins TRBV28 and TRBJ2-7; D is possibly TRBD1 (6 bases). From germline, CDR1 is MDHEN and CDR2 SYDVKM. This CDR3 has 13 residues. Deletions cut 8 bases from V and 1 base from J, with 12 bases between. The variable domain in full, with the rest retrieved from reference TRBV28 and TRBJ2-7, is DVKVTQSSRYLVKRTGEKVFLECVQDMDHENMFWYRQDPGLGLRLIYFSYDVKMKEKGDIPEGYSVSREKKERFSLILESASTNQTSMYLCASGQPSSYEQYFGPGTRLTVT.

The gene calls are TRBV7-8 and TRBJ2-5, with D maybe TRBD1 (5 bases). The CDR3 runs 14 residues. CDR1 and CDR2 from the germline V gene are SGHVS and FQNEAQ. Between the trimmed V and J ends, which lost 1 base and 5 bases, there was a span of 11 bases. CDR3 residues: CASSLVLAGETQYF. The CDR3 bases are TGTGCCAGCAGCTTAGTCTTAGCAGGGGAGACCCAGTACTTC.

This sequence joins TRBV7-9 and TRBJ2-7; TRBD1 is a possible D gene (6 bases). The V gene's germline CDR1 is SEHNR and CDR2 FQNEAQ (reference sequence). The CDR3 consists of 13 residues. The germline V and J ends were trimmed by 5 bases and 6 bases, with 14 bases remaining between them. The chain's CDR3 is CASSPSGEREQYF. The DNA of the CDR3 is TGTGCCAGCAGCCCATCAGGGGAACGCGAGCAGTACTTC. The whole variable domain, filled in from reference TRBV7-9 and TRBJ2-7, reads DTGVSQNPRHKITKRGQNVTFRCDPISEHNRLYWYRQTLGQGPEFLTYFQNEAQLEKSRLLSDRFSAERPKGSFSTLEIQRTEQGDSAMYLCASSPSGEREQYFGPGTRLTVT.

The genes are TRBV6-5 and TRBJ2-7; D is ambiguous. This CDR3 has 12 amino acids. CDR1 is MNHEY, CDR2 SVGAGI, per germline. Trimming pared 7 bases from V and 5 bases from J, leaving 12 bases between. Written as DNA, the CDR3 is TGTGCCAGCACTAATTGGTTCAACGAGCAGTACTTC. This gives the protein CASTNWFNEQYF.

The genes are TRBV12-3 or TRBV12-4 and TRBJ2-7, with no clear D. This CDR3 has 13 amino acids. Deletions cut 5 bases from V and 4 bases from J, with 12 bases between. CDR3: CASSPPLLYEQYF. The DNA for the CDR3 is TGTGCCAGCAGTCCCCCTCTACTTTACGAGCAGTACTTC.

The V and J genes are TRBV7-9 and TRBJ1-5; no clear D. CDR1 and CDR2 (germline): SEHNR, FQNEAQ (reference sequence). V dropped 5 bases and J dropped 4 bases, with 6 bases sitting between them. This CDR3 contains 12 residues. The CDR3 here is CASSPVNQPQHF. The CDR3 nucleotides are TGTGCCAGCAGCCCAGTTAATCAGCCCCAGCATTTT. Drawing the rest from reference TRBV7-9 and TRBJ1-5, the complete variable domain is DTGVSQNPRHKITKRGQNVTFRCDPISEHNRLYWYRQTLGQGPEFLTYFQNEAQLEKSRLLSDRFSAERPKGSFSTLEIQRTEQGDSAMYLCASSPVNQPQHFGDGTRLSIL.

This chain links TRBV5-1 with TRBJ2-3; 9 bases are a match to TRBD2. Germline CDR1 and CDR2: SGHRS and YFSETQ. There are 17 residues in the CDR3. The junction had 10 bases not matched to a gene; V was cut back by 0 bases and J by 5 bases. The CDR3 nucleotides read TGCGCCAGCAGCTTGGCCCTGGCTAGCGGGGTGGGAGATACGCAGTATTTT. Translated, it gives CASSLALASGVGDTQYF.

The V gene is TRBV6-5, the J gene TRBJ2-2; D perhaps matches TRBD1 (5 bases). CDR1 MNHEY and CDR2 SVGAGI come from the germline V gene. This CDR3 has 12 residues. Trimming pared 8 bases from V and 7 bases from J, leaving 11 bases between. The DNA of the CDR3 is TGTGCCAGCGGGGCGTGGGTCGGGGAGCTGTTTTTT. It specifies CASGAWVGELFF.

V is TRBV5-6 and J is TRBJ2-3; the D gene is possibly TRBD2 (6 bases). Trimming took 0 bases from V and 3 from J, leaving 8 bases between them. There are 14 residues in the CDR3. Germline assignment: CDR1 SGHDT and CDR2 YYEEEE. This chain's CDR3 is CASSLGRGTDTQYF. CDR3 bases: TGTGCCAGCAGCTTGGGGCGGGGAACAGATACGCAGTATTTT.

This clone showed up just once. This chain joins TRBV5-6 and TRBJ2-5; 7 bases map to TRBD2. V lost 3 bases to trimming and J lost 9 bases; unmatched junction nucleotides: 8. This CDR3 is built from 13 residues. The germline gives CDR1 SGHDT, CDR2 YYEEEE. The CDR3 DNA reads TGTGCCAGCAGCTCCCTCGGGGGAGGGGCCCAGTACTTC. Its translation is CASSSLGGGAQYF.